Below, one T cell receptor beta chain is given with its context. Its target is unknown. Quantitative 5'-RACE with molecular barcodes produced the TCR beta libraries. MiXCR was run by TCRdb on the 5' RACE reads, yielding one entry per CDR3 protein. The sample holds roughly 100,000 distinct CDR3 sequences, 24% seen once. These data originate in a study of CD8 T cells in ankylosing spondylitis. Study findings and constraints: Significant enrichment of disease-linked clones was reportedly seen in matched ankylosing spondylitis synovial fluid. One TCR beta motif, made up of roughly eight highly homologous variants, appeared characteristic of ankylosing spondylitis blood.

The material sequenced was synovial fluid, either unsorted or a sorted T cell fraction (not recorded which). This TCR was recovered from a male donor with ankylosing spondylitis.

The CDR3 protein is CASSLVTSGRRNEQFF. DNA for the CDR3: TGCGCCAGCAGCTTGGTCACTAGCGGGAGAAGGAATGAGCAGTTCTTC. The gene calls are TRBV5-1 and TRBJ2-1; TRBD2 aligns across 11 bases. The trim removed 0 bases at V and 7 bases at J, leaving 6 bases unmatched. The CDR3 covers 16 residues. Germline V gene data show CDR1 as SGHRS and CDR2 as YFSETQ.